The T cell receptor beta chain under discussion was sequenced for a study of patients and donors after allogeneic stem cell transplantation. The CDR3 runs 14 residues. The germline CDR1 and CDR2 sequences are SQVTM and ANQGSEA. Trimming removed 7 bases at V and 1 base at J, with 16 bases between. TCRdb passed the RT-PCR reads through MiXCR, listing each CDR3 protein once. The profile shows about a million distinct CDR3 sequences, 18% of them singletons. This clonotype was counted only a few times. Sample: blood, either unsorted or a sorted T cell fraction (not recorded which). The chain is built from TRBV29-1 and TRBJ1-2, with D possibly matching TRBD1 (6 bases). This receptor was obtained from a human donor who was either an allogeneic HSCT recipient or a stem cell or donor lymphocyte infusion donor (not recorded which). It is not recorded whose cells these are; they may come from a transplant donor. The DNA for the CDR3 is TGCAGCGCCAGCCCTGGGACAAATAACTATGGCTACACCTTC. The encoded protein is CSASPGTNNYGYTF.